Listed below are T cell receptor beta chains from one sample, sequenced in a study of cytomegalovirus exposure and HLA in healthy donors. Clones were sequenced by immunoSEQ multiplex PCR, and TCRdb holds only the in-frame ones, with some missing. Of 300,000 or so clones in the sample, just under 85% were seen once. The source material was PBMCs. These receptor sequences come from a woman in her thirties or forties in good health and CMV-seropositive. Each CDR3 is given with its conserved first and last residue. Only some rows state a clone size, as once, few, many or a class for expanded clones.

size: NA
V: TRBV7-6
J: TRBJ2-5
CDR3: CASSTLAGTGGQTQYF

size: NA
V: TRBV19
J: TRBJ2-3
CDR3: CASSIVGTSRYTQYF

size: NA
V: TRBV27
J: TRBJ2-7
CDR3: CASSLSRLDSEASYEQYF

size: NA
V: TRBV30
J: TRBJ2-3
CDR3: CACGGGVTDTQYF

size: NA
V: TRBV4-1
J: TRBJ2-1
CDR3: CASSPEGLARYNEQFF

size: once
V: TRBV29-1
J: TRBJ2-7
CDR3: CSVAPMGDEQYF

size: NA
V: TRBV29-1
J: TRBJ2-3
CDR3: CSGSRDRGFTDTQYF

size: NA
V: TRBV11-1
J: TRBJ1-2
CDR3: CASSLSRGQPYGYTF

size: NA
V: TRBV28
J: TRBJ1-1
CDR3: CASSSYSPGYTEAFF

size: NA
V: TRBV28
J: TRBJ2-2
CDR3: CASSSAASGIGELFF

size: NA
V: TRBV6-4
J: TRBJ2-2
CDR3: CASSDDRDVGELFF

size: NA
V: TRBV9
J: TRBJ2-3
CDR3: CASSVGGGEVTDTQYF

size: NA
V: TRBV19
J: TRBJ1-5
CDR3: CASKEWDRAQPQHF

size: NA
V: TRBV20-1
J: TRBJ2-5
CDR3: CSAYGIETQYF

size: NA
V: TRBV7-8
J: TRBJ2-7
CDR3: CASSLETGFYEQYF

size: few
V: TRBV5-8
J: TRBJ1-1
CDR3: CASSGDRATEAFF